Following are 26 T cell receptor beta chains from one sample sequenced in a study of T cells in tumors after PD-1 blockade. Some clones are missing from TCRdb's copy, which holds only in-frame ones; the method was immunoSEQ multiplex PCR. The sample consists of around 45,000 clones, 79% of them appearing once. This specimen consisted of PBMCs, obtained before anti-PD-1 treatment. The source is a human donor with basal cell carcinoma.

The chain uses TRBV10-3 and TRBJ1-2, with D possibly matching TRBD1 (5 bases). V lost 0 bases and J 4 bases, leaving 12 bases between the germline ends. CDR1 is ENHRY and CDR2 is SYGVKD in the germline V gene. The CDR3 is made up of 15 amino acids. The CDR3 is CAISESGAGSYGYTF. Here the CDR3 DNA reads TGTGCCATCAGTGAGTCCGGAGCAGGGAGCTATGGCTACACCTTC.

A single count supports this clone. The CDR3 DNA follows: TGTGCCAGCAGCGGACCTAGCGGGGGGAGCTCCTACAATGAGCAGTTCTTC. Translated, it gives CASSGPSGGSSYNEQFF. This chain joins TRBV9 and TRBJ2-1, with 11 nucleotides matching TRBD2. J lost 0 bases, V lost 3 bases, and 5 bases had no gene match. This CDR3 is built from 17 residues. The germline CDR1 and CDR2 sequences are SGDLS and YYNGEE. Combining the CDR3 with reference TRBV9 and TRBJ2-1 gives the whole variable domain DSGVTQTPKHLITATGQRVTLRCSPRSGDLSVYWYQQSLDQGLQFLIQYYNGEERAKGNILERFSAQQFPDLHSELNLSSLELGDSALYFCASSGPSGGSSYNEQFFGPGTRLTVL.

The CDR3 spells CASSLVAGGYNEQFF. The CDR3 DNA is TGCGCCAGCAGCTTGGTGGCGGGAGGGTACAATGAGCAGTTCTTC. The chain employs TRBV5-1 and TRBJ2-1; TRBD2 matches 9 bases. From germline, CDR1 is SGHRS and CDR2 YFSETQ. V lost 0 bases to trimming and J lost 4 bases; unmatched junction nucleotides: 2. The length of the CDR3 is 15 residues. The full variable domain, its missing parts supplied by reference TRBV5-1 and TRBJ2-1, is KAGVTQTPRYLIKTRGQQVTLSCSPISGHRSVSWYQQTPGQGLQFLFEYFSETQRNKGNFPGRFSGRQFSNSRSEMNVSTLELGDSALYLCASSLVAGGYNEQFFGPGTRLTVL.

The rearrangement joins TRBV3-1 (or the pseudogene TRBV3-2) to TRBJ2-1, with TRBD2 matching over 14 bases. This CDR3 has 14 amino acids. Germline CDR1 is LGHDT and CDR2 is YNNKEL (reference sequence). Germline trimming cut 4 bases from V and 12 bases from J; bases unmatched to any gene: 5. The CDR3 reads CASSRGLAGAGQFF. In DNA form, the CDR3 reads TGTGCCAGCAGCCGGGGACTAGCGGGAGCGGGGCAGTTCTTC.

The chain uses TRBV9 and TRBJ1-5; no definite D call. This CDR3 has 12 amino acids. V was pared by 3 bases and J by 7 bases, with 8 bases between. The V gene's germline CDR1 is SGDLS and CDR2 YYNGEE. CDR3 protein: CASSDGEQPQHF. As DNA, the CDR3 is TGTGCCAGCAGCGACGGAGAACAGCCCCAGCATTTT. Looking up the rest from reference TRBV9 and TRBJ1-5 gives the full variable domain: DSGVTQTPKHLITATGQRVTLRCSPRSGDLSVYWYQQSLDQGLQFLIQYYNGEERAKGNILERFSAQQFPDLHSELNLSSLELGDSALYFCASSDGEQPQHFGDGTRLSIL.

CDR3 sequence reads: CASSQDGSGGGYEQFF. CDR3 nucleotide sequence: TGTGCCAGCAGCCAAGACGGTAGCGGGGGGGGTTATGAGCAGTTCTTC. V usage is TRBV4-2 and J usage is TRBJ2-1; the match to TRBD2 covers 11 bases. The CDR3 runs 16 residues. Germline CDR1 is LGHNA and CDR2 is YNFKEQ. With 0 bases clipped from V and 8 bases from J, the junction kept 6 bases outside the gene matches.

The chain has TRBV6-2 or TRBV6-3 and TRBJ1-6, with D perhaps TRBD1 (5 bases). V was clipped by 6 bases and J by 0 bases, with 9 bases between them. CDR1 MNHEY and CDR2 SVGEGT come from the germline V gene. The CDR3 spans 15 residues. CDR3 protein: CASSRQSSYNSPLHF. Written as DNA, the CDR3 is TGTGCCAGCAGCCGACAGAGCTCCTATAATTCACCCCTCCACTTT.

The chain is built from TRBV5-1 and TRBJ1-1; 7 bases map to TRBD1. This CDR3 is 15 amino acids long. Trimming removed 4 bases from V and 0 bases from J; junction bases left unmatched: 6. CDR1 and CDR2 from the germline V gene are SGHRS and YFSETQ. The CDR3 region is CASSMRTGMNTEAFF. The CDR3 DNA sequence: TGCGCCAGCAGCATGAGGACAGGCATGAACACTGAAGCTTTCTTT.

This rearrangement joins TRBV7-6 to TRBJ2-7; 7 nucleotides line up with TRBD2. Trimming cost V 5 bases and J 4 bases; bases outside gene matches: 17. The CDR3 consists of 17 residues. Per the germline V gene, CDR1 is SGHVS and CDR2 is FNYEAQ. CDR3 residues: CASSPVPPGGAEYEQYF. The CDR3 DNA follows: TGTGCCAGCAGCCCCGTCCCACCGGGGGGTGCGGAGTACGAGCAGTACTTC.

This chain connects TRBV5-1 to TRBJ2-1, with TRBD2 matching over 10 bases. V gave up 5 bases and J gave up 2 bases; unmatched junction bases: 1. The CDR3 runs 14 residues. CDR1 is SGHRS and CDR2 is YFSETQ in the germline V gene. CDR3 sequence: CASRAGGAYNEQFF. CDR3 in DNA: TGCGCCAGCAGAGCGGGAGGGGCCTACAATGAGCAGTTCTTC. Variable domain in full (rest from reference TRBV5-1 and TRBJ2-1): KAGVTQTPRYLIKTRGQQVTLSCSPISGHRSVSWYQQTPGQGLQFLFEYFSETQRNKGNFPGRFSGRQFSNSRSEMNVSTLELGDSALYLCASRAGGAYNEQFFGPGTRLTVL.

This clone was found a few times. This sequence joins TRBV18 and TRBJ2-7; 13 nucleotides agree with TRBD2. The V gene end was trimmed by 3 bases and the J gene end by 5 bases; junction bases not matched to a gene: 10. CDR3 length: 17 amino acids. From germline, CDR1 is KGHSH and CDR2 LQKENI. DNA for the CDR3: TGTGCCAGCTCACCGCAATCGGGACTAGCGGGATTCGACGAGCAGTACTTC. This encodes CASSPQSGLAGFDEQYF.

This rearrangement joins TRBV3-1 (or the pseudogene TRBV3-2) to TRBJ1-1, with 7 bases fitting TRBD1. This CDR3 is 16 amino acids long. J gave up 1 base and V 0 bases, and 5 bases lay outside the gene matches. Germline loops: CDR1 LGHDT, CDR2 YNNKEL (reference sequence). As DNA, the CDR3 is TGTGCCAGCAGCCAAGACCTCACAGGGGCGAACACTGAAGCTTTCTTT. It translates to CASSQDLTGANTEAFF.

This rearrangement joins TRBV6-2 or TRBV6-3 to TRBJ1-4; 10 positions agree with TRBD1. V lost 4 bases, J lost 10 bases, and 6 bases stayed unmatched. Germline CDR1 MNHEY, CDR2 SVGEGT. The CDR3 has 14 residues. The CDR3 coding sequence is TGTGCCAGCAGTTCGGGACAGGGGCCGACAAAACTGTTTTTT. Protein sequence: CASSSGQGPTKLFF.

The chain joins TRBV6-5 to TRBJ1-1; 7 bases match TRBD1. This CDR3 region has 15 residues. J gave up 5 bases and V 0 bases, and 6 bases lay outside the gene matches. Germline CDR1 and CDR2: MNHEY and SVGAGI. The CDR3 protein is CASSYSRGGWTEAFF. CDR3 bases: TGTGCCAGCAGTTACTCGAGAGGGGGCTGGACTGAAGCTTTCTTT.

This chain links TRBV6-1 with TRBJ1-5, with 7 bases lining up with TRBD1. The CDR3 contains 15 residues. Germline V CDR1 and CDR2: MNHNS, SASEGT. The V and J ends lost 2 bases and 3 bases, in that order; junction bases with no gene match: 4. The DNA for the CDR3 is TGTGCCAGCAGTGAATTGGGACAGAACAATCAGCCCCAGCATTTT. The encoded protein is CASSELGQNNQPQHF.

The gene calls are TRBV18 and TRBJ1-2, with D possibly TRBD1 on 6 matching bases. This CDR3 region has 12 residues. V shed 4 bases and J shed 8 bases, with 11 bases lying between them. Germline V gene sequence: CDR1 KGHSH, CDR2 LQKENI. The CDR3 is CASSQQGAGYTF. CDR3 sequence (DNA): TGTGCCAGCTCACAACAGGGAGCAGGCTACACCTTC.

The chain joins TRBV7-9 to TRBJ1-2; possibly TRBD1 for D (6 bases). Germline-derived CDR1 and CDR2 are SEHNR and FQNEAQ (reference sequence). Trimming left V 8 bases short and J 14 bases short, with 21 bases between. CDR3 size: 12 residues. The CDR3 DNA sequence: TGTGCCAGCGGCCTGGGACACGAGGAGGGTACCTTC. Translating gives CASGLGHEEGTF.

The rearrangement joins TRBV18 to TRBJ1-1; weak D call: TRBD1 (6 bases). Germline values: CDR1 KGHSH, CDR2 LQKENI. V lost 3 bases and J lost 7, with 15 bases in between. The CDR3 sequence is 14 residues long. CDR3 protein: CASSPNRALIEAFF. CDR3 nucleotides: TGTGCCAGCTCACCCAACAGGGCACTTATTGAAGCTTTCTTT.

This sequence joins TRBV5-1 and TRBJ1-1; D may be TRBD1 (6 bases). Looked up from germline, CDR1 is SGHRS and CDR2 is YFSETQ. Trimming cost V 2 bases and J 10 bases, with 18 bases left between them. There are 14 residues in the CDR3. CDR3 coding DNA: TGCGCCAGCAGCTTAATCGACAGGAGTGCGAGAGCTTTCTTT. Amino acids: CASSLIDRSARAFF.

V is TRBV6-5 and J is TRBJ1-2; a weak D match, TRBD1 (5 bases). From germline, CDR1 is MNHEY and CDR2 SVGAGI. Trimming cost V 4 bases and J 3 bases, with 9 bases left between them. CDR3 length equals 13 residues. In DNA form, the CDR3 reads TGTGCCAGCAGTTTTGGGGCGTACTATGGCTACACCTTC. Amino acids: CASSFGAYYGYTF.

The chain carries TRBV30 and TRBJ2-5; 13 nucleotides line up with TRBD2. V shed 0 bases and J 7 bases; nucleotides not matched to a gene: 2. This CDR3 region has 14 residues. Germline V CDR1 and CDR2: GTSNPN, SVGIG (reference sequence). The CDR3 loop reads CAWSVTSGGGTQYF. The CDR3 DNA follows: TGTGCCTGGAGTGTTACTAGCGGGGGGGGGACCCAGTACTTC.

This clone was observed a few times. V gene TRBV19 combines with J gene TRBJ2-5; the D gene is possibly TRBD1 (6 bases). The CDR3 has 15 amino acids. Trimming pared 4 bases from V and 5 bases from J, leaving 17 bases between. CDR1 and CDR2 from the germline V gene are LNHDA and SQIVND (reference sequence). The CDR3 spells CASSSRQAKSETQYF. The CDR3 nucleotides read TGTGCCAGTAGTAGCCGACAGGCAAAAAGCGAGACCCAGTACTTC.

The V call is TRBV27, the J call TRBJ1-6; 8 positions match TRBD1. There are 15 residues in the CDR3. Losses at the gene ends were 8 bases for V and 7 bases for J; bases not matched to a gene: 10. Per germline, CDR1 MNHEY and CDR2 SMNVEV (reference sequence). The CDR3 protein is CASRSYQGANSPLHF. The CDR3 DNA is TGTGCCAGCCGCTCCTACCAGGGGGCCAATTCACCCCTCCACTTT.

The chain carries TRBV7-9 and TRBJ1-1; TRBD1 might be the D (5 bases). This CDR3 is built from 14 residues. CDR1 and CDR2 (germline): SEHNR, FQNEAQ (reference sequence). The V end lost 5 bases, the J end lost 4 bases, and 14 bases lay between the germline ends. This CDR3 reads CASSPERDATEAFF. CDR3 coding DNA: TGTGCCAGCAGCCCCGAACGGGACGCCACTGAAGCTTTCTTT.

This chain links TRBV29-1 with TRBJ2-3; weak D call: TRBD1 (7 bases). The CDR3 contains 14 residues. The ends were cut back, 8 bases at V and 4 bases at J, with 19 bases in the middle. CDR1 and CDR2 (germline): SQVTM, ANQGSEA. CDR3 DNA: TGCAGCTCAGGAGGGGGCTGGGTGCCAGATACGCAGTATTTT. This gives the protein CSSGGGWVPDTQYF.

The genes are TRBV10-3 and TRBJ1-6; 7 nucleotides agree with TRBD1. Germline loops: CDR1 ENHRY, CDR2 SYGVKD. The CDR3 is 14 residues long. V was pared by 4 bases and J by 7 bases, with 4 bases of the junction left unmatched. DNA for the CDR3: TGTGCCATCAGTGCGGGACAGTTAAATTCACCCCTCCACTTT. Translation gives CAISAGQLNSPLHF.